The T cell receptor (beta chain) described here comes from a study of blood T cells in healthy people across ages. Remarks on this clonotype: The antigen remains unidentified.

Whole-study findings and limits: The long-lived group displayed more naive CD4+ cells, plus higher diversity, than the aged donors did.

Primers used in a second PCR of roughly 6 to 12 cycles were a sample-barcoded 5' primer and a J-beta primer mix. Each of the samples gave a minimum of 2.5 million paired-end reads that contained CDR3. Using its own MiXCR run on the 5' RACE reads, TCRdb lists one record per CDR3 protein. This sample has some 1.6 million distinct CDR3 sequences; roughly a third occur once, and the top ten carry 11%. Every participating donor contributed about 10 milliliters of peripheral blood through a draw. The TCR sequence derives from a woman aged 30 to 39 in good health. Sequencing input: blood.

CDR3 in amino acids: CASSLAPPRETQYF. The CDR3 DNA reads TGCGCCAGCAGCTTGGCCCCACCAAGAGAGACCCAGTACTTC. This chain uses TRBV5-1 with TRBJ2-5; D is ambiguous. V was trimmed by 0 bases and J by 4 bases, leaving 10 bases between them. Looked up from germline, CDR1 is SGHRS and CDR2 is YFSETQ. The CDR3 length is 14 residues.